These 25 T cell receptor beta chains were all obtained from the same sample, sequenced in a study of cytomegalovirus exposure and HLA in healthy donors. The assay was immunoSEQ multiplex PCR, and TCRdb's table has in-frame clones only and misses some. The sample yields about 190,000 clones, more than 80% seen once. Sample: PBMCs. The receptors shown here come from a man aged 18 to 30 in good health and CMV-seropositive.

The rearrangement joins TRBV2 to TRBJ2-1; D is unclear. This CDR3 is 13 amino acids long. Trimming left V 4 bases short and J 4 bases short, with 8 bases between. The germline CDR1 and CDR2 sequences are SNHLY and FYNNEI. Here the CDR3 DNA reads TGTGCCAGCAGTGTACTGCGATACAATGAGCAGTTCTTC. This gives the protein CASSVLRYNEQFF. The full variable domain, rest sourced from reference TRBV2 and TRBJ2-1, is EPEVTQTPSHQVTQMGQEVILRCVPISNHLYFYWYRQILGQKVEFLVSFYNNEISEKSEIFDDQFSVERPDGSNFTLKIRSTKLEDSAMYFCASSVLRYNEQFFGPGTRLTVL.

The chain combines TRBV27 with TRBJ1-1, with D maybe TRBD1 (5 bases). The V and J ends lost 5 bases and 6 bases respectively, with 13 bases between them. The CDR3 runs to 13 residues. Germline CDR1 reads MNHEY; CDR2 reads SMNVEV (reference sequence). Here the CDR3 reads CASSPRSGAEAFF. The CDR3 DNA sequence: TGTGCCAGCAGTCCGAGGTCGGGGGCTGAAGCTTTCTTT.

This chain links TRBV11-3 with TRBJ2-7; TRBD2 agrees at 7 bases. The V segment lost 1 base and the J segment 2 bases; nucleotides outside the gene matches: 5. CDR3 length equals 15 residues. CDR1 and CDR2 from the germline V gene are SGHNT and YENEEA. As DNA, the CDR3 is TGTGCCAGCAGCTTAGGGCCTAGCGGCCCCTACGAGCAGTACTTC. Residues: CASSLGPSGPYEQYF.

J is TRBJ1-1 and V is TRBV5-6; 11 bases are shared with TRBD1. Germline CDR1 reads SGHDT; CDR2 reads YYEEEE. The CDR3 runs 14 residues. Losses at the gene ends were 4 bases for V and 4 bases for J; bases not matched to a gene: 3. CDR3 residues: CASSTGTGGTEAFF. In nucleotides, the CDR3 is TGTGCCAGCAGCACCGGGACAGGGGGCACTGAAGCTTTCTTT.

The chain links TRBV27 to TRBJ2-7; tentatively, D is TRBD1 (7 bases). This CDR3 spans 15 amino acids. The V gene lost 5 bases and the J gene lost 5 bases, with 19 bases spanning the gap. In germline, CDR1 is MNHEY, CDR2 SMNVEV (reference sequence). The CDR3 loop reads CASSLQTGRSDEQYF. CDR3 nucleotides: TGTGCCAGCAGTCTCCAGACAGGGAGGAGTGACGAGCAGTACTTC.

The rearrangement links TRBV11-2 to TRBJ2-7; D is perhaps TRBD2 (6 bases). CDR1 and CDR2 (germline): SGHAT, FQNNGV. This CDR3 is 14 amino acids long. Between the trimmed V and J ends, which lost 1 base and 4 bases, there was a span of 11 bases. The CDR3 DNA is TGTGCCAGCAGCTTAGGTCAGGGAGGTTACGAGCAGTACTTC. This encodes CASSLGQGGYEQYF.

The chain recombines TRBV6-1 with TRBJ1-1; D gene uncertain. The CDR3 is 14 residues long. CDR1 is MNHNS, CDR2 SASEGT, per germline. V gave up 0 bases and J gave up 0 bases, with 5 bases separating them. The CDR3 DNA sequence: TGTGCCAGCAGTGAAGCTCAGATGAACACTGAAGCTTTCTTT. Amino acid sequence: CASSEAQMNTEAFF.

The chain uses TRBV10-3 and TRBJ2-3; D is perhaps TRBD2 (6 bases). Germline lookup yields CDR1 ENHRY and CDR2 SYGVKD. The CDR3 covers 13 residues. The germline V and J ends were trimmed by 11 bases and 2 bases, with 14 bases remaining between them. This CDR3 reads CAGRDWITDTQYF. Here the CDR3 DNA reads TGTGCCGGGCGGGACTGGATCACAGATACGCAGTATTTT.

V usage is TRBV10-1 and J usage is TRBJ2-7; 9 bases are a match to TRBD1. Germline assignment: CDR1 WNHNN and CDR2 SYGVQD (reference sequence). Germline trimming cut 2 bases from V and 3 bases from J; bases unmatched to any gene: 11. CDR3 length equals 17 residues. The CDR3 here is CASSELGWRQGGYEQYF. The CDR3 bases are TGCGCCAGCAGTGAGCTGGGATGGAGACAGGGGGGCTACGAGCAGTACTTC.

The chain recombines TRBV4-3 with TRBJ2-1; D not certain. The CDR3 sequence is 16 residues long. V was trimmed by 0 bases and J by 12 bases, leaving 21 bases between them. Looked up from germline, CDR1 is LGHNA and CDR2 is YSLEER. The CDR3 sequence: CASSQDHPPLDSRQFF. The CDR3 DNA reads TGCGCCAGCAGCCAAGATCACCCCCCTCTAGATTCGCGGCAGTTCTTC.

This chain connects TRBV29-1 to TRBJ2-2; no definite D call. V lost 3 bases and J 0 bases, leaving 8 bases between the germline ends. In germline, CDR1 is SQVTM, CDR2 ANQGSEA. This CDR3 comprises 14 residues. The CDR3 protein is CSVDGRSNTGELFF. Written as DNA, the CDR3 is TGCAGCGTTGACGGTAGATCGAACACCGGGGAGCTGTTTTTT.

J is TRBJ1-2 and V is TRBV10-3; tentatively, D is TRBD1 (6 bases). Germline loops: CDR1 ENHRY, CDR2 SYGVKD. The CDR3 covers 16 residues. V shed 2 bases and J shed 4 bases, with 17 bases lying between them. The CDR3 is CAISEHRDPPSYGYTF. CDR3 coding DNA: TGTGCCATCAGTGAGCACAGGGATCCCCCATCCTATGGCTACACCTTC.

The gene calls are TRBV27 and TRBJ2-7, with 10 bases lining up with TRBD1. The germline gives CDR1 MNHEY, CDR2 SMNVEV (reference sequence). V shed 3 bases, J shed 6 bases, and the junction held 11 bases outside the gene matches. The CDR3 has 16 residues. This chain's CDR3 is CASSLSRAGQGPEQYF. The CDR3, as DNA: TGTGCCAGCAGTTTGAGTCGTGCGGGACAGGGGCCCGAGCAGTACTTC.

V and J are TRBV28 and TRBJ2-7; TRBD2 might be the D (5 bases). The V end lost 5 bases, the J end lost 6 bases, and 17 bases lay between the germline ends. The germline CDR1 and CDR2 sequences are MDHEN and SYDVKM. This CDR3 contains 14 residues. The chain's CDR3 is CASSPQPRGREQYF. The DNA of the CDR3 is TGTGCCAGCAGTCCACAACCCCGAGGGCGCGAGCAGTACTTC.

CDR3 region: CASSGGQVGQPQHF. The CDR3 DNA sequence: TGTGCCAGTAGTGGAGGACAGGTGGGTCAGCCCCAGCATTTT. This sequence joins TRBV19 and TRBJ1-5; 7 nucleotides agree with TRBD1. V shed 5 bases, J shed 6 bases, and the junction held 7 bases outside the gene matches. This CDR3 is built from 14 residues. From germline, CDR1 is LNHDA and CDR2 SQIVND (reference sequence).

The gene calls are TRBV19 and TRBJ1-5; D not certain. CDR1 LNHDA and CDR2 SQIVND come from the germline V gene (reference sequence). The CDR3 consists of 15 residues. The V gene lost 4 bases and the J gene lost 7 bases, with 17 bases spanning the gap. The CDR3 protein is CASSRGGGSQQPQHF. CDR3 coding DNA: TGTGCCAGTAGTAGGGGTGGAGGCAGCCAACAGCCCCAGCATTTT.

This sequence joins TRBV15 and TRBJ2-7; 14 bases map to TRBD2. Germline V gene sequence: CDR1 LNHNV, CDR2 YYDKDF (reference sequence). V lost 0 bases and J lost 12; bases outside the gene matches: 10. This CDR3 spans 16 amino acids. The CDR3: CATSRDTPGLAGALYF. CDR3 sequence (DNA): TGTGCCACCAGCAGAGACACCCCGGGACTAGCGGGAGCCCTGTACTTC.

Many counts were recorded for this clone. V gene TRBV9 combines with J gene TRBJ2-7; 7 bases align to TRBD1. Unmatched junction bases numbered 3, after V lost 0 bases and J lost 0 bases. Germline CDR1 reads SGDLS; CDR2 reads YYNGEE. This CDR3 is 15 amino acids long. The CDR3, as DNA: TGTGCCAGCAGCGTAGCGACAGGGAGCTCCTACGAGCAGTACTTC. Translating it yields CASSVATGSSYEQYF. Combining the CDR3 with reference TRBV9 and TRBJ2-7 gives the whole variable domain DSGVTQTPKHLITATGQRVTLRCSPRSGDLSVYWYQQSLDQGLQFLIQYYNGEERAKGNILERFSAQQFPDLHSELNLSSLELGDSALYFCASSVATGSSYEQYFGPGTRLTVT.

The chain joins TRBV29-1 to TRBJ2-1, with D maybe TRBD1 (5 bases). The CDR3 length is 12 residues. Germline V gene lookup returns CDR1 SQVTM and CDR2 ANQGSEA. The V end was cut by 0 bases, the J end by 12 bases, with 12 bases between. The CDR3 region is CSVEDGADRQFF. Here the CDR3 DNA reads TGCAGCGTTGAAGATGGGGCGGACCGGCAGTTCTTC.

This clone appeared a single time. This sequence joins TRBV6-6 and TRBJ2-3, with D perhaps TRBD2 (7 bases). Germline loops: CDR1 MNHNY, CDR2 SVGAGI (reference sequence). CDR3 length: 15 amino acids. Trimming removed 5 bases at V and 4 bases at J, with 16 bases between. The CDR3, as DNA: TGTGCCAGCAGTACAGGGACTATTTCCGCAGATACGCAGTATTTT. Translating it yields CASSTGTISADTQYF.

J is TRBJ2-5 and V is TRBV7-3, with 7 bases identical to TRBD2. Germline V gene data show CDR1 as SGHTA and CDR2 as FQGTGA. The length of the CDR3 is 13 residues. V was pared by 5 bases and J by 5 bases, with 5 bases of the junction left unmatched. CDR3 DNA sequence: TGTGCCAGCAGCAGCGGGGACGGGGAGACCCAGTACTTC. Its translation: CASSSGDGETQYF.

This clone came up once. The J gene is TRBJ1-2, the V gene TRBV28; 12 positions agree with TRBD1. V trimming: 3 bases; J trimming: 6 bases; junction bases outside the gene matches: 5. The CDR3 covers 15 residues. Germline V gives CDR1 MDHEN, CDR2 SYDVKM. Here the CDR3 reads CASSFGTGGPHGYTF. CDR3 bases: TGTGCCAGCAGTTTCGGGACAGGGGGCCCACATGGCTACACCTTC.

The rearrangement uses TRBV6-4 and TRBJ2-5; TRBD1 matches at 10 bases. CDR3 length: 14 residues. The junction had 3 bases not matched to a gene; V was cut back by 4 bases and J by 4 bases. The germline CDR1 and CDR2 sequences are MRHNA and SNTAGT. CDR3 bases: TGTGCCAGCAGTGTCGGGACAGGGGTAGAGACCCAGTACTTC. Amino acid sequence: CASSVGTGVETQYF.

The chain is built from TRBV27 and TRBJ2-1; the D is unclear. The V end lost 6 bases, the J end lost 5 bases, and 8 bases lay between the germline ends. This CDR3 has 12 residues. Per germline, CDR1 MNHEY and CDR2 SMNVEV (reference sequence). The DNA of the CDR3 is TGTGCCAGCAGCAATCCTAACAATGAGCAGTTCTTC. It yields the protein CASSNPNNEQFF.

The chain has TRBV9 and TRBJ1-4; D possibly corresponds to TRBD1 (6 bases). With 0 bases removed from V and 3 bases from J, the gap between germline ends came to 9 bases. CDR1 and CDR2 from the germline V gene are SGDLS and YYNGEE. There are 15 residues in the CDR3. Here the CDR3 DNA reads TGTGCCAGCAGCGTAGGGGGGCAGCCTAATGAAAAACTGTTTTTT. Amino acids: CASSVGGQPNEKLFF.